Following are 6 T cell receptor beta chains from one sample sequenced in a study of T cell responses to AZD1222 COVID-19 vaccine (dated by TCRdb to 2020 to 2023). Libraries came from the immunoSEQ multiplex PCR assay. Here the immuneACCESS table is served through TCRdb, limited to in-frame sequences with V and J called. Missing clones are a known gap in these copies; in checked studies unresolved V genes cover under half, and the rest lacks a known reason. Across this sample there are 26,000 or so clones, with roughly 91% seen only once. The ten largest clones represent approximately 30% of the sample. The time point label for this specimen denotes: about 28 days (+/-7) after the second vaccine dose. The sequencing here drew on peripheral blood, taken 28 days after the second AZD1222 dose. These receptors all stem from an adult who received the AZD1222 COVID-19 vaccine.

V is TRBV7-2 and J is TRBJ1-2, with 7 nucleotides matching TRBD1. V gave up 5 bases and J gave up 4 bases; unmatched junction bases: 4. The germline V gene has CDR1 SGHTA and CDR2 FQGNSA. The CDR3 sequence is 13 residues long. The CDR3 region is CASSPGQTYGYTF. The CDR3 DNA sequence: TGTGCCAGCAGCCCGGGACAGACCTATGGCTACACCTTC.

The V and J genes are TRBV6-1 and TRBJ2-2; D not resolved. This CDR3 spans 13 amino acids. V dropped 3 bases and J dropped 5 bases, with 7 bases sitting between them. Germline assignment: CDR1 MNHNS and CDR2 SASEGT. The CDR3 here is CASSDYRTGELFF. The DNA of the CDR3 is TGTGCCAGCAGTGATTACCGGACCGGGGAGCTGTTTTTT.

The J gene is TRBJ2-7, the V gene TRBV5-8; TRBD1 matches 8 bases. CDR3 length equals 14 residues. The V gene's germline CDR1 is SGHTS and CDR2 YDEGEE. V was pared by 4 bases and J by 3 bases, with 6 bases of the junction left unmatched. CDR3 sequence reads: CASSTRQGSYEQYF. Here the CDR3 DNA reads TGTGCCAGCAGCACCCGACAGGGGAGCTACGAGCAGTACTTC. Supplemented by reference TRBV5-8 and TRBJ2-7, the full variable domain reads EAGVTQSPTHLIKTRGQQATLRCSPISGHTSVYWYQQALGLGLQFLLWYDEGEERNRGNFPPRFSGRQFPNYSSELNVNALELEDSALYLCASSTRQGSYEQYFGPGTRLTVT.

This clone was counted a single time. This rearrangement joins TRBV6-2 or TRBV6-3 to TRBJ1-2; perhaps TRBD1 as D (5 bases). V lost 2 bases and J 4 bases, leaving 8 bases between the germline ends. The germline V gene has CDR1 MNHEY and CDR2 SVGEGT. This CDR3 region has 13 residues. The CDR3 DNA is TGTGCCAGCAGTTACCCGGACACCTATGGCTACACCTTC. Its translation is CASSYPDTYGYTF.

The chain employs TRBV28 and TRBJ1-1; 11 bases match TRBD1. V dropped 4 bases and J dropped 0; count of bases not matched to a gene: 10. The CDR3 has 18 residues. Germline V gene lookup returns CDR1 MDHEN and CDR2 SYDVKM. The CDR3 DNA follows: TGTGCCAGCAGTTCTCCGGGACAGGGGGGGATCATGAACACTGAAGCTTTCTTT. Translation: CASSSPGQGGIMNTEAFF.

The rearrangement joins TRBV7-9 to TRBJ2-5; TRBD2 matches 13 bases. This CDR3 comprises 15 residues. The junction had 0 bases not matched to a gene; V was cut back by 1 base and J by 4 bases. The germline V gene encodes CDR1 SEHNR and CDR2 FQNEAQ (reference sequence). Written as DNA, the CDR3 is TGTGCCAGCAGCTTAGGGACTAGCGGGAGAGAGACCCAGTACTTC. This sequence encodes CASSLGTSGRETQYF.